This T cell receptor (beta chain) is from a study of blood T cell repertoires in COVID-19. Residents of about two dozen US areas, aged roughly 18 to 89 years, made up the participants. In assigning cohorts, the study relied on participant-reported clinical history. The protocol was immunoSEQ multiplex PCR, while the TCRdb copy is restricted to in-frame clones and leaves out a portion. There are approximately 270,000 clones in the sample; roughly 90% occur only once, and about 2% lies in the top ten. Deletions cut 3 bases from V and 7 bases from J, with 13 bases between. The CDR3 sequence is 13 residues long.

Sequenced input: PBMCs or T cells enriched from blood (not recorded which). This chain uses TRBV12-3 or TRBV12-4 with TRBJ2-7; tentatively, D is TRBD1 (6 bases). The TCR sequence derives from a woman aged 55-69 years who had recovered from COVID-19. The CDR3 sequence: CASSLGHRGEQYF. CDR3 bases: TGTGCCAGCAGTTTGGGACACCGAGGGGAGCAGTACTTC.